This paragraph covers one TCR beta chain sequence. Its cognate antigen is unknown. The data originate from a study of identical twins. The study's findings and limits: Fewer insertions characterized abundant cord blood beta clonotypes, whereas memory repertoires showed none.

Germline values: CDR1 SGHTA, CDR2 FQGNSA. The V and J ends lost 3 bases and 3 bases, in that order; junction bases with no gene match: 5. The CDR3 covers 16 residues. The donors were all healthy and Caucasian. TCRdb redid the calling of the 5' RACE reads with MiXCR, one entry per CDR3 protein. The profile covers approximately 680,000 distinct CDR3 sequences, with around 7.4% appearing a single time and 1.5% to 2% taken by the ten largest. The sample also formed part of further work on yellow fever vaccine responses in identical twins.

The chain carries TRBV7-2 and TRBJ2-1, with TRBD1 matching 10 bases. The sequencing sample was made of PBMCs. This receptor was identified in a woman under 30 in good health. The CDR3 DNA follows: TGTGCCAGCAGCTTTTCGGGGACAGGGGTCTACAATGAGCAGTTCTTC. Residues: CASSFSGTGVYNEQFF.